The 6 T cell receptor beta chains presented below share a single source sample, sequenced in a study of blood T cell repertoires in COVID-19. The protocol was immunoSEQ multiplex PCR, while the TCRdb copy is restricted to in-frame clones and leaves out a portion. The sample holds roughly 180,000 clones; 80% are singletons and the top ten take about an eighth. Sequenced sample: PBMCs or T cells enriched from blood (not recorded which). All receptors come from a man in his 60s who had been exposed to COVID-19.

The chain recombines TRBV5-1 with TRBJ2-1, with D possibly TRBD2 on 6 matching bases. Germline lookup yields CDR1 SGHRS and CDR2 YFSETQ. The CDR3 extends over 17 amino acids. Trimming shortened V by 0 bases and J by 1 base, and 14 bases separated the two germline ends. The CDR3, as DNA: TGCGCCAGCAGCTTGGGCTCGCCGGGAGTATCCTACAATGAGCAGTTCTTC. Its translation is CASSLGSPGVSYNEQFF.

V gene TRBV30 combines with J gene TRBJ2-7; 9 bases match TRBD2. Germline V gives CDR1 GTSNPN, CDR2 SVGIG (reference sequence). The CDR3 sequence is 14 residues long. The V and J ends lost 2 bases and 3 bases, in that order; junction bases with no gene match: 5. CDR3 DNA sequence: TGTGCCTGGAGTAAGGGACTAGCCGTCTACGAGCAGTACTTC. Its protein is CAWSKGLAVYEQYF.

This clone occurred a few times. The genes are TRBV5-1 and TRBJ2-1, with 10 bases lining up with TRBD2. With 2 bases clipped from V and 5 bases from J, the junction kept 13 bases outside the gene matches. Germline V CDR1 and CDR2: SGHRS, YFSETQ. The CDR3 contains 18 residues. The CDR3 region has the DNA TGCGCCAGCAGCTTCGGGACTAGCGCTCTGAAGGCCGACAATGAGCAGTTCTTC. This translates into CASSFGTSALKADNEQFF.

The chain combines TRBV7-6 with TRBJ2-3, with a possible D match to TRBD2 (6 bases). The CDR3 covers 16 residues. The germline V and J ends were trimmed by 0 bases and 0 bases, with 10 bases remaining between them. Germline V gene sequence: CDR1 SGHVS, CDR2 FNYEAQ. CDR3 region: CASSLARSGSTDTQYF. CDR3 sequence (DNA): TGTGCCAGCAGCTTAGCTAGGAGCGGGAGCACAGATACGCAGTATTTT. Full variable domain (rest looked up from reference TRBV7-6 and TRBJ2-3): GAGVSQSPRYKVTKRGQDVALRCDPISGHVSLYWYRQALGQGPEFLTYFNYEAQQDKSGLPNDRFSAERPEGSISTLTIQRTEQRDSAMYRCASSLARSGSTDTQYFGPGTRLTVL.

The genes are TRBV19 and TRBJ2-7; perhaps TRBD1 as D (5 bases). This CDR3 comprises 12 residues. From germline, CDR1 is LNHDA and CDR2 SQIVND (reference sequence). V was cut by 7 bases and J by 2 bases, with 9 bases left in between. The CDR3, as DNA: TGTGCCAGTAAGGGGCGTACCTACGAGCAGTACTTC. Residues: CASKGRTYEQYF. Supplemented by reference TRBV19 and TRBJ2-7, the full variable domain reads DGGITQSPKYLFRKEGQNVTLSCEQNLNHDAMYWYRQDPGQGLRLIYYSQIVNDFQKGDIAEGYSVSREKKESFPLTVTSAQKNPTAFYLCASKGRTYEQYFGPGTRLTVT.

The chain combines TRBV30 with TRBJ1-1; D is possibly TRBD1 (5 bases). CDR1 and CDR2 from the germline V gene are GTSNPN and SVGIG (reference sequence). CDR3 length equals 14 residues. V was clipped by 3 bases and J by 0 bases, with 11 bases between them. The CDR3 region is CAWRTTGLNTEAFF. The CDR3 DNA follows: TGTGCCTGGAGGACAACAGGCCTGAACACTGAAGCTTTCTTT. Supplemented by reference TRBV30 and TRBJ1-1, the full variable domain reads SQTIHQWPATLVQPVGSPLSLECTVEGTSNPNLYWYRQAAGRGLQLLFYSVGIGQISSEVPQNLSASRPQDRQFILSSKKLLLSDSGFYLCAWRTTGLNTEAFFGQGTRLTVV.